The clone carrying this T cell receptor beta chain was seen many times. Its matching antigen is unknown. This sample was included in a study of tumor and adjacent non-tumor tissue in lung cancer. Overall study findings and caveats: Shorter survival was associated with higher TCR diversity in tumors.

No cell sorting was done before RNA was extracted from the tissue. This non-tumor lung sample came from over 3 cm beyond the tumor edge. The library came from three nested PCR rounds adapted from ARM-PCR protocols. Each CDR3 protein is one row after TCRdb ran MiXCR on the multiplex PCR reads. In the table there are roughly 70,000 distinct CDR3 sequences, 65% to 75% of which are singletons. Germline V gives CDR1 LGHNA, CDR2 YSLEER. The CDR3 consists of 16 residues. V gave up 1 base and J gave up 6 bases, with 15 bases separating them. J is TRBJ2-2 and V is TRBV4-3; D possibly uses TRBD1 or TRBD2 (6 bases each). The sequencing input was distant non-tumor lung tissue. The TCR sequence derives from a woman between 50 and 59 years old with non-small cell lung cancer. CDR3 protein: CASSQGWGALAGELFF. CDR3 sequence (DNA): TGCGCCAGCAGCCAAGGTTGGGGGGCCCTGGCCGGGGAGCTGTTTTTT.